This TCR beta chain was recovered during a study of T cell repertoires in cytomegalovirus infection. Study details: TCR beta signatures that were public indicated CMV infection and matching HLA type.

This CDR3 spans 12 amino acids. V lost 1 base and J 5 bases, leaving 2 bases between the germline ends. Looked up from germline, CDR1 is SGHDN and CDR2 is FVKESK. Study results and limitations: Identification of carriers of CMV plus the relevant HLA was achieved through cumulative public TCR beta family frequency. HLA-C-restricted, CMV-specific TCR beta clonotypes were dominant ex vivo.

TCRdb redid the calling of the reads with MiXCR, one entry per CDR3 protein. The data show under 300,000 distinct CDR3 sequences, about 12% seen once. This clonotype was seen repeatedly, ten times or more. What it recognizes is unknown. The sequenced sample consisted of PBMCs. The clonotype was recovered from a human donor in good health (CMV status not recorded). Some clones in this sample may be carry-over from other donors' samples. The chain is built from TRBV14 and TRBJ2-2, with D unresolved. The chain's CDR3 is CASSQVTGELFF. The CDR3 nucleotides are TGTGCCAGCAGCCAAGTGACCGGGGAGCTGTTTTTT.